This T cell receptor (beta chain) derives from a study of CD8+ T cells in alopecia areata. Study-level information: Percent affected scalp area, the SALT score, rated treated patients' severity.

Study-level results: Treatment with tofacitinib significantly lowered scalp clonality and reduced expanded CD8+ clones among the top 100. TCR sharing was clearer in mice than between patients, perhaps partly owing to patient HLA diversity. Affected lesional scalp, above all in alopecia totalis/universalis, was more clonal than normal scalp.

After isolation, RNA underwent reverse transcription to generate cDNA as the sequencing template. Clones were read by immunoSEQ multiplex PCR, and TCRdb kept only the in-frame ones, dropping some. There are about 200,000 clones in the sample; roughly 70% occur only once, and roughly 1.3% lies in the top ten. With respect to this clone: Its antigen is not known.

Germline loops: CDR1 SGDLS, CDR2 YYNGEE. The V gene lost 0 bases and the J gene lost 1 base, with 8 bases spanning the gap. There are 14 residues in the CDR3. Specified treatment: oral pan-JAK inhibitor, 5-10 mg twice daily. The sequence was collected from a human donor with alopecia areata. The chain employs TRBV9 and TRBJ2-7, with D uncertain. The specimen was CD4+ T cells sorted from blood, collected at approximately week 50, from a patient treated with tofacitinib. The chain's CDR3 is CASSVAQSSYEQYF. CDR3 coding DNA: TGTGCCAGCAGCGTAGCACAGTCGTCCTACGAGCAGTACTTC.